This T cell receptor beta chain stems from a study of blood T cell repertoires in COVID-19. Across the study: The cDNA or gDNA used as material had been derived from T cells, B-cell-depleted T cells, or PBMCs.

The table lists this clone with many counts. The protocol was immunoSEQ multiplex PCR, while the TCRdb copy is restricted to in-frame clones and leaves out a portion. Of a few hundred thousand clones detected, around nine tenths appear once; the ten largest clones hold approximately 1.5%. Participants were placed into cohorts based on the clinical history they reported. Losses at the gene ends were 1 base for V and 12 bases for J; bases not matched to a gene: 5. The germline V gene has CDR1 SEHNR and CDR2 FQNEAQ (reference sequence). The CDR3 has 12 amino acids. The sequencing input was PBMCs or T cells enriched from blood (not recorded which). This receptor was taken from a woman between 18 and 29 years old who had been exposed to COVID-19. The chain uses TRBV7-9 and TRBJ1-2; 7 positions match TRBD1. CDR3 DNA: TGTGCCAGCAGCTTAGGGGACAGTGGGAACACCTTC. Its protein is CASSLGDSGNTF.